The clone carrying this T cell receptor (beta chain) is a singleton in its sample. This CDR3 comprises 14 residues. The V gene's germline CDR1 is MNHEY and CDR2 SVGAGI. V lost 7 bases to trimming and J lost 4 bases, with 17 bases between them. The data derive from a study of PD-1 and CTLA-4 blockade in melanoma. The method was immunoSEQ multiplex PCR; TCRdb's version includes in-frame clones alone and lacks a portion of them. Among around 31,000 clones listed, about nine tenths were seen once. The TCR sequence derives from a human donor with melanoma. The V call is TRBV6-5, the J call TRBJ2-7; the D gene is possibly TRBD2 (5 bases). The starting material was CD8+ T cells from peripheral blood, obtained from a patient given anti-PD-1 treatment. CDR3 DNA sequence: TGTGCCAGCATTCCGGAGGAGCTGTTTTACGAGCAGTACTTC. The encoded protein is CASIPEELFYEQYF.